This T cell receptor (beta chain) appears in the sequencing data of a study of cytomegalovirus exposure and HLA in healthy donors. Donors were nominally healthy when sampled, though unrecorded immune exposures were likely. It was with 60 Vbeta and 13 Jbeta primers that the PCR ran. The assay was immunoSEQ multiplex PCR, and TCRdb's table has in-frame clones only and misses some. The data show about 110,000 clones, and the top ten clones hold roughly 4%. Between the trimmed V and J ends, which lost 3 bases and 0 bases, there was a span of 9 bases. Germline CDR1 LNHDA, CDR2 SQIVND (reference sequence). The CDR3 is made up of 16 amino acids.

The sequencing sample was made of PBMCs. V gene TRBV19 combines with J gene TRBJ1-6; TRBD1 is a possible D gene (5 bases). This TCR derives from a man between 18 and 35 years old in good health and CMV-seronegative. The DNA of the CDR3 is TGTGCCAGTAGTATGGGGCCTGGCTCCTATAATTCACCCCTCCACTTT. This translates into CASSMGPGSYNSPLHF.